The 24 T cell receptor beta chains below all came from one sample that was sequenced in a study of shared clonotypes between healthy human individuals. Some clones are missing from TCRdb's copy, which holds only in-frame ones; the method was immunoSEQ multiplex PCR. The profile shows about 2 million clones, approximately 95% of them singletons. CD45RO-negative cells were positively selected for CCR7, leaving out terminally differentiated effector memory CD45RA+ cells. Material for sequencing was naive CD8+ T cells sorted from blood. These receptors were collected from a man aged 18 to 30 in good health.

The genes are TRBV13 and TRBJ2-2; weak D call: TRBD1 (6 bases). Germline V gives CDR1 PRHDT, CDR2 FYEKMQ (reference sequence). V dropped 3 bases and J dropped 2 bases, with 10 bases sitting between them. The CDR3 length is 15 residues. The CDR3 sequence: CASSLKDSNTGELFF. For the CDR3, the DNA is TGTGCCAGCAGCTTGAAGGACAGTAACACCGGGGAGCTGTTTTTT.

The rearrangement links TRBV5-3 to TRBJ1-5; tentatively, D is TRBD1 (6 bases). TRBV5-3 is recorded as an ORF, its role being uncertain. The V and J ends lost 6 bases and 2 bases respectively, with 21 bases between them. This CDR3 has 17 amino acids. In DNA, the CDR3 is TGTGCCAGAACCCCCGGGGGCGAGAAGGAGTGCAATCAGCCCCAGCATTTT. Translating gives CARTPGGEKECNQPQHF.

V gene TRBV9 combines with J gene TRBJ2-1; weak D call: TRBD2 (6 bases). The germline V gene has CDR1 SGDLS and CDR2 YYNGEE. Trimming took 0 bases from V and 3 from J, leaving 16 bases between them. The CDR3 length is 17 residues. The CDR3 nucleotides are TGTGCCAGCAGCGTAGATGTGGCGGGGATACTCTACAATGAGCAGTTCTTC. Its translation: CASSVDVAGILYNEQFF.

The chain joins TRBV1 to TRBJ1-6. TRBV1 is annotated as a pseudogene. The CDR3 covers 14 residues. CDR3 sequence (DNA): TGCACCAGCAGTCATCAGGGAGAGAGTTCACCCCTCCACTTT. This codes for CTSSHQGESSPLHF.

The genes are TRBV5-1 and TRBJ1-1; TRBD1 might be the D (6 bases). Germline V lookup: CDR1 SGHRS, CDR2 YFSETQ. The CDR3 is 17 amino acids. V was shortened by 4 bases and J by 3 bases, with 22 bases between the two germline ends. As DNA, the CDR3 is TGCGCCAGCAGCCCCCGGTGGGGGACGGAGGGGGACACTGAAGCTTTCTTT. It yields the protein CASSPRWGTEGDTEAFF. Variable domain in full (rest from reference TRBV5-1 and TRBJ1-1): KAGVTQTPRYLIKTRGQQVTLSCSPISGHRSVSWYQQTPGQGLQFLFEYFSETQRNKGNFPGRFSGRQFSNSRSEMNVSTLELGDSALYLCASSPRWGTEGDTEAFFGQGTRLTVV.

The chain has TRBV6-5 and TRBJ2-5, with 8 bases fitting TRBD1. From germline, CDR1 is MNHEY and CDR2 SVGAGI. Trimming at V came to 0 bases and at J to 0 bases, leaving 3 bases not matched to a gene. This CDR3 has 16 amino acids. The CDR3 region is CASSYSGTGDQETQYF. The CDR3 DNA sequence: TGTGCCAGCAGTTACTCCGGGACAGGAGACCAAGAGACCCAGTACTTC.

The gene calls are TRBV10-3 and TRBJ1-3; D is ambiguous. The V gene lost 0 bases and the J gene lost 4 bases, with 7 bases spanning the gap. Germline lookup yields CDR1 ENHRY and CDR2 SYGVKD. This CDR3 is built from 14 residues. In DNA, the CDR3 is TGTGCCATCAGTGAGTCGGTGGAGGGAAACACCATATATTTT. This gives the protein CAISESVEGNTIYF.

The table lists this clone with a count of one. The chain combines TRBV4-3 with TRBJ1-3, with D unclear. This CDR3 region has 14 residues. The V and J ends lost 0 bases and 8 bases respectively, with 11 bases between them. Germline values: CDR1 LGHNA, CDR2 YSLEER. The CDR3 DNA is TGCGCCAGCAGCCAAGAGTTGAGAGCAGACACCATATATTTT. Amino acids: CASSQELRADTIYF.

The V gene is TRBV15, the J gene TRBJ2-7; TRBD1 matches at 8 bases. V lost 8 bases and J lost 0; bases outside the gene matches: 6. The germline gives CDR1 LNHNV, CDR2 YYDKDF (reference sequence). The CDR3 consists of 14 residues. CDR3 bases: TGTGCCACCGGGGACAGGAGGAGCTCCTACGAGCAGTACTTC. Its protein is CATGDRRSSYEQYF.

The V gene is TRBV19, the J gene TRBJ2-7, with D possibly TRBD1 on 7 matching bases. Per germline, CDR1 LNHDA and CDR2 SQIVND (reference sequence). CDR3 length: 13 residues. The V and J ends lost 10 bases and 2 bases respectively, with 15 bases between them. The CDR3 sequence: CATRGAGPYEQYF. The CDR3 DNA sequence: TGTGCCACCAGGGGGGCAGGGCCCTACGAGCAGTACTTC. Filled out from reference TRBV19 and TRBJ2-7, the complete variable domain reads DGGITQSPKYLFRKEGQNVTLSCEQNLNHDAMYWYRQDPGQGLRLIYYSQIVNDFQKGDIAEGYSVSREKKESFPLTVTSAQKNPTAFYLCATRGAGPYEQYFGPGTRLTVT.

V and J are TRBV7-9 and TRBJ2-1; no clear D gene. Trimming pared 5 bases from V and 0 bases from J, leaving 11 bases between. The germline gives CDR1 SEHNR, CDR2 FQNEAQ (reference sequence). This CDR3 contains 15 residues. The CDR3 DNA is TGTGCCAGCAGCCCAGGATTTAGCTCCTACAATGAGCAGTTCTTC. This encodes CASSPGFSSYNEQFF.

V and J are TRBV10-1 and TRBJ2-2; D is uncertain. CDR1 WNHNN and CDR2 SYGVQD come from the germline V gene (reference sequence). The CDR3 consists of 14 residues. Trimming shortened V by 3 bases and J by 7 bases, and 12 bases separated the two germline ends. The chain's CDR3 is CASSEAAVVGELFF. For the CDR3, the DNA is TGCGCCAGCAGTGAAGCCGCGGTAGTCGGGGAGCTGTTTTTT.

The chain links TRBV7-6 to TRBJ2-3; D ambiguous. Germline CDR1 is SGHVS and CDR2 is FNYEAQ. The CDR3 spans 12 residues. Trimming stripped 5 bases from V and 4 bases from J, with 7 bases between. The CDR3 nucleotides are TGTGCCAGCAGCCACAGATCAGATACGCAGTATTTT. Amino acids: CASSHRSDTQYF.

The rearrangement joins TRBV21-1 to TRBJ1-3; the DNA was not used to check the table's D call, TRBD1. TRBV21-1 is flagged as a pseudogene. This CDR3 has 18 residues. The CDR3 protein is CASSARGGAVNSGNTIYF. The CDR3 DNA sequence: TGTGCCAGCAGCGCCAGAGGGGGAGCAGTCAACTCTGGAAACACCATATATTTT.

The V gene is TRBV4-1, the J gene TRBJ2-7, with a weak D call TRBD2 (6 bases). CDR3 length equals 15 residues. The V gene lost 5 bases and the J gene lost 5 bases, with 19 bases spanning the gap. Germline V gives CDR1 MGHRA, CDR2 YSYEKL. In nucleotides, the CDR3 is TGCGCCAGCAGCAAGACCCTAGTGGGAGGCGACGAGCAGTACTTC. This encodes CASSKTLVGGDEQYF.

The chain recombines TRBV27 with TRBJ2-3; D may be TRBD2 (6 bases). The CDR3 length is 15 residues. Germline loops: CDR1 MNHEY, CDR2 SMNVEV (reference sequence). The ends were cut back, 6 bases at V and 5 bases at J, with 18 bases in the middle. CDR3 DNA: TGTGCCAGCAGCCTCCTGTGGGGGGTCCAAGATACGCAGTATTTT. This codes for CASSLLWGVQDTQYF.

This CDR3 is CASSQEDSGAYEQYF. In DNA form, the CDR3 reads TGCGCCAGCAGCCAAGAAGATTCCGGGGCCTACGAGCAGTACTTC. The chain couples TRBV4-1 to TRBJ2-7; D perhaps matches TRBD2 (5 bases). In germline, CDR1 is MGHRA, CDR2 YSYEKL. This CDR3 is 15 amino acids long. Trimming pared 0 bases from V and 2 bases from J, leaving 11 bases between.

The CDR3 loop is CSALSQGYEQYF. In nucleotides, the CDR3 is TGCAGCGCACTTTCCCAGGGTTACGAGCAGTACTTC. The chain combines TRBV29-1 with TRBJ2-7, with TRBD1 as a possible D gene (5 bases). The V end was cut by 7 bases, the J end by 4 bases, with 14 bases between. Germline CDR1 is SQVTM and CDR2 is ANQGSEA. This CDR3 has 12 amino acids.

This sequence joins TRBV7-9 and TRBJ2-5; D is possibly TRBD1 (5 bases). V was shortened by 4 bases and J by 5 bases, with 11 bases between the two germline ends. This CDR3 has 13 amino acids. Germline values: CDR1 SEHNR, CDR2 FQNEAQ (reference sequence). In DNA, the CDR3 is TGTGCCAGCAGCTACTCACAGGAGGAGACCCAGTACTTC. Translating it yields CASSYSQEETQYF.

The chain recombines TRBV7-9 with TRBJ2-7; D ambiguous. With 6 bases removed from V and 2 bases from J, the gap between germline ends came to 14 bases. The CDR3 totals 14 residues. CDR1 SEHNR and CDR2 FQNEAQ come from the germline V gene (reference sequence). The CDR3: CASSSSGSPYEQYF. The CDR3 coding sequence is TGTGCCAGCAGTTCCTCAGGAAGCCCCTACGAGCAGTACTTC.

The chain joins TRBV7-9 to TRBJ2-3, with D possibly being TRBD1 (6 bases). Per germline, CDR1 SEHNR and CDR2 FQNEAQ (reference sequence). The CDR3 runs to 14 residues. Trimming left V 1 base short and J 6 bases short, with 11 bases between. In nucleotides, the CDR3 is TGTGCCAGCAGCTTAGAGCAGGGGATGGATACGCAGTATTTT. Translating it yields CASSLEQGMDTQYF.

Notes on this clone: Other DNA sequences in this specimen translate into the identical CDR3. This sequence joins TRBV27 and TRBJ2-7; D not resolved. The ends were cut back, 0 bases at V and 3 bases at J, with 6 bases in the middle. Per germline, CDR1 MNHEY and CDR2 SMNVEV (reference sequence). The CDR3 length is 13 residues. The CDR3 coding sequence is TGTGCCAGCAGTTTATCTCCGGTCTACGAGCAGTACTTC. It is translated as CASSLSPVYEQYF.

The chain links TRBV27 to TRBJ2-7, with a tentative D call TRBD1 (6 bases). This CDR3 contains 14 residues. Per the germline V gene, CDR1 is MNHEY and CDR2 is SMNVEV (reference sequence). V was clipped by 5 bases and J by 1 base, with 12 bases between them. CDR3 loop: CASSQDRYSYEQYF. The CDR3 coding sequence is TGTGCCAGCAGTCAGGACAGATATTCCTACGAGCAGTACTTC.

The table lists this clone with a few counts. The rearrangement joins TRBV2 to TRBJ1-6; 10 nucleotides line up with TRBD1. The CDR3 runs to 17 residues. Germline CDR1 reads SNHLY; CDR2 reads FYNNEI. V lost 4 bases to trimming and J lost 7 bases; unmatched junction nucleotides: 10. The CDR3 here is CASSGPGQGLGNSPLHF. In DNA form, the CDR3 reads TGTGCCAGCAGTGGCCCGGGACAGGGGTTAGGGAATTCACCCCTCCACTTT.